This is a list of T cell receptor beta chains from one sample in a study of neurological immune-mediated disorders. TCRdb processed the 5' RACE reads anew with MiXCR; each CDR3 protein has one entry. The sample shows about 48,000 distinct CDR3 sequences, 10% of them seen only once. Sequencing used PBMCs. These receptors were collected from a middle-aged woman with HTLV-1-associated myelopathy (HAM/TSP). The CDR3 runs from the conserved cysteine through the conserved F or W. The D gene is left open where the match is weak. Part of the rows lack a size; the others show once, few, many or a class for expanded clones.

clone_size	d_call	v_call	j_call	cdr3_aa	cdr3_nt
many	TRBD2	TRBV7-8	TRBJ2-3	CASRMGLAGVGTQYF	TGTGCCAGCAGGATGGGACTAGCGGGGGTCGGGACGCAGTATTTT
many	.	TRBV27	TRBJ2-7	CASGPGGTYEQYF	TGTGCCAGCGGTCCTGGGGGTACCTACGAGCAGTACTTC
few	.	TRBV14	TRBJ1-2	CASSQARHGDGYTF	TGTGCCAGCAGCCAAGCGAGACACGGTGACGGCTACACCTTC
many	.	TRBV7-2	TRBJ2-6	CASSPTALHSGANVLTF	TGTGCCAGCAGCCCGACTGCCCTTCACTCTGGGGCCAACGTCCTGACTTTC
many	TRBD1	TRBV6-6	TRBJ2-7	CASRTGDDYEQYF	TGTGCCAGCAGAACAGGGGACGACTACGAGCAGTACTTC
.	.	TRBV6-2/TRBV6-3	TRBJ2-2	CASSYSQAPEELFF	TGTGCCAGCAGTTACTCACAGGCCCCCGAAGAGCTGTTTTTT
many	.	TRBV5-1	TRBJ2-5	CASSLAVTVQETQYF	TGCGCCAGCAGCTTGGCCGTCACAGTCCAAGAGACCCAGTACTTC
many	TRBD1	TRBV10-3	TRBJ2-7	CAITLDRGTREQYF	TGTGCCATCACCCTCGACAGGGGGACGAGAGAGCAGTACTTC
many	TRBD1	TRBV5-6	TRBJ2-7	CASSWDSGDEQYF	TGTGCCAGCAGCTGGGACAGTGGGGACGAGCAGTACTTC
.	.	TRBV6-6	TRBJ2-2	CASSYSPVTGELFF	TGTGCCAGCAGTTACTCTCCAGTGACCGGGGAGCTGTTTTTT
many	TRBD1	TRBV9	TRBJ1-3	CASSADRGGNTIYF	TGTGCCAGCAGCGCTGACAGGGGTGGAAACACCATATATTTT
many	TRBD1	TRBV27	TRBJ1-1	CASGRQGVTEAFF	TGTGCCAGCGGAAGACAGGGGGTGACTGAAGCTTTCTTT
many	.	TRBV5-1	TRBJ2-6	CASSSPDSLSGANVLTF	TGCGCCAGCAGCTCTCCAGACAGTCTCTCTGGGGCCAACGTCCTGACTTTC
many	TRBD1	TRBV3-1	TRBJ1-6	CASSQAYGTANSPLHF	TGTGCCAGCAGCCAAGCCTATGGGACAGCCAATTCACCCCTCCACTTT
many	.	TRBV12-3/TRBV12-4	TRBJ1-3	CASSWGNTIYF	TGTGCCAGCAGTTGGGGAAACACCATATATTTT
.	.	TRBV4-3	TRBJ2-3	CASSPTGGYTDTQYF	TGCGCCAGCAGCCCCACCGGGGGTTACACAGATACGCAGTATTTT
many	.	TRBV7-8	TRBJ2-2	CASSRSFPNTGELFF	TGTGCCAGCAGTCGGTCCTTTCCGAACACCGGGGAGCTGTTTTTT
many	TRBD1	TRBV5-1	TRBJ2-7	CASSKGQGSGYEQYF	TGCGCCAGCAGTAAAGGACAGGGAAGCGGCTACGAGCAGTACTTC
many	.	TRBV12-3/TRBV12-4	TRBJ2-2	CASSLAGGQFGELFF	TGTGCCAGCAGTTTAGCGGGGGGGCAATTCGGGGAGCTGTTTTTT
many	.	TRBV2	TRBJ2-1	CASSEQVGEQFF	TGTGCCAGCAGTGAACAGGTGGGCGAGCAGTTCTTC
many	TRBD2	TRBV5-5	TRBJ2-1	CASSLSGGPPYYNEQFF	TGTGCCAGCAGCTTGAGCGGGGGGCCCCCCTATTACAATGAGCAGTTCTTC
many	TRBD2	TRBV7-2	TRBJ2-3	CASSGGGASTDTQYF	TGTGCCAGCAGCGGCGGGGGGGCGAGCACAGATACGCAGTATTTT
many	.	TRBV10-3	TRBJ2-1	CAISEGSPPEQFF	TGTGCCATCAGTGAGGGCTCACCCCCTGAGCAGTTCTTC
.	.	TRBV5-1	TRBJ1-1	CASSLDRTNTEAFF	TGCGCCAGCAGCTTGGACAGGACGAACACTGAAGCTTTCTTT
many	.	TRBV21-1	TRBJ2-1	CASGDGFSYNEQFF	TGTGCCAGCGGCGACGGTTTCTCCTACAATGAGCAGTTCTTC
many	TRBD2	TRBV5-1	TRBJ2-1	CASSPGGLGEQFF	TGCGCCAGCAGCCCGGGGGGTTTGGGTGAGCAGTTCTTC
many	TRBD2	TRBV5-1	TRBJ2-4	CASSLLSAGGSSYF	TGCGCCAGCAGCTTGTTGTCAGCGGGGGGAAGTTCGTACTTC
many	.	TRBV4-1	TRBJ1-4	CASSSGGKSTNEKLFF	TGCGCCAGCAGCTCCGGCGGGAAATCAACTAATGAAAAACTGTTTTTT
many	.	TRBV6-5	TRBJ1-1	CASSFLRNTEAFF	TGTGCCAGCAGTTTCCTCAGAAACACTGAAGCTTTCTTT